This T cell receptor (beta chain) was sequenced during a study of blood T cell repertoires in COVID-19. Study-level information: PBMCs, B-cell-depleted T cells, or T cells provided the cDNA or gDNA that made up the material.

V shed 4 bases and J 3 bases; nucleotides not matched to a gene: 8. Germline-derived CDR1 and CDR2 are SGHRS and YFSETQ. This CDR3 spans 16 amino acids. Authors' methods: The assay estimated nucleated cells by amplifying reference gene primers. The repertoire was sequenced with immunoSEQ multiplex PCR; TCRdb's copy has only in-frame clones and lacks some. The V and J calls and clone size were taken over from that table, and D and trimming were inferred from the DNA. The table shows tens of thousands of clones, with about nine tenths occurring only once. This TCR was sampled from a woman of 80 years or more with acute or convalescent COVID-19. The chain has TRBV5-1 and TRBJ2-7, with 12 bases identical to TRBD1. Material for sequencing was peripheral blood. Written as DNA, the CDR3 is TGCGCCAGCAGCCCCTTGGGACAGGGGGCCCGCTACGAGCAGTACTTC. This encodes CASSPLGQGARYEQYF.